This TCR beta chain was recovered during a study of response to subunit inactivated influenza vaccine. Points from the study as a whole: Each seasonal flu vaccination may recruit only limited new T cells, authors suggested.

This CDR3 is built from 13 residues. Looked up from germline, CDR1 is ENHRY and CDR2 is SYGVKD. The V end lost 6 bases, the J end lost 2 bases, and 10 bases lay between the germline ends. Via MiXCR, TCRdb re-called the RT-PCR reads, giving one row per CDR3 protein. Seen here are 500,000 to 550,000 distinct CDR3 sequences, around 8% observed once, and the top ten hold 10% to 15%. This clonotype has at least ten counts. Antigen: not known. This receptor was obtained from a man aged 45 to 70 who received an inactivated influenza vaccine. Sequences were derived from PBMCs from blood, sampled approximately 25 months after vaccination. V is TRBV10-3 and J is TRBJ2-5; D unclear. The CDR3 DNA follows: TGTGCCATCAGCCCAGGTTTACAAGAGACCCAGTACTTC. This translates into CAISPGLQETQYF.